Sequencing of this T cell receptor beta chain was carried out in a study of blood T cell repertoires in COVID-19. Study summary: The United States, Italy and Spain provided the acute and convalescent COVID-19 samples. T cells, B-cell-depleted T cells, or PBMCs provided the cDNA or gDNA that served as material.

Per the original data handling: It was from reference gene primer amplification that nucleated cell counts were estimated. TCRdb keeps only in-frame clones here, not all; method: immunoSEQ multiplex PCR. That table furnishes V, J and clone size, whereas the DNA furnished D and trimming. The data contain around 100,000 clones, roughly 80% of them singletons. CDR3 length equals 15 residues. Germline V gene sequence: CDR1 SGHVS, CDR2 FNYEAQ. V dropped 8 bases and J dropped 4 bases, with 19 bases sitting between them. The source is a woman aged 60-70 years with acute or convalescent COVID-19. Specimen: peripheral blood. The chain couples TRBV7-6 to TRBJ2-3, with D maybe TRBD1 (6 bases). This CDR3 is CASALTGPLPDTQYF. The CDR3 bases are TGTGCCAGCGCCCTGACAGGACCTTTACCAGATACGCAGTATTTT. Together with reference TRBV7-6 and TRBJ2-3, the CDR3 gives the full variable domain: GAGVSQSPRYKVTKRGQDVALRCDPISGHVSLYWYRQALGQGPEFLTYFNYEAQQDKSGLPNDRFSAERPEGSISTLTIQRTEQRDSAMYRCASALTGPLPDTQYFGPGTRLTVL.